Presented here are 8 T cell receptor beta chains from one specimen sequenced in a study of blood T cells in healthy people across ages. A second PCR of roughly 7 to 11 cycles used a sample-barcoded 5' primer and a J-beta primer mix. TCRdb reprocessed the 5' RACE reads with MiXCR, giving one entry per CDR3 protein. The data hold around 700,000 distinct CDR3 sequences, with approximately 25% observed a single time. This sample was also put to use in a study of T cells of mothers and their children.

The sample taken for sequencing was blood. These receptors were taken from a boy aged 5-17 years in good health.

This clonotype has more than one count but fewer than ten. The chain links TRBV20-1 to TRBJ2-1, with TRBD2 identical over 8 bases. Matching the DNA end better, TRBJ2-7 makes the J call doubtful. The CDR3 length is 15 residues. Germline CDR1 DFQATT, CDR2 SNEGSKA (reference sequence). DNA of the CDR3: TGCAGTGCTAGAGATGTCAATAGCGGGGCCTACGAGCAGTACTTC. Its translation is CSARDVNSGAYEQYF.

This CDR3 is CSARVGGASYTEAFF. For the CDR3, the DNA is TGCAGTGCTAGAGTTGGGGGCGCGAGTTACACTGAAGCTTTCTTT. The chain employs TRBV20-1 and TRBJ1-1; D may be TRBD1 (6 bases). Germline CDR1 is DFQATT and CDR2 is SNEGSKA (reference sequence). This CDR3 contains 15 residues. V was clipped by 1 base and J by 3 bases, with 15 bases between them.

For this clonotype: A junction boundary mismatches the germline segment, possibly from a read error. The rearrangement joins TRBV5-1 to TRBJ2-5; 14 nucleotides line up with TRBD2. CDR3 length equals 16 residues. Looked up from germline, CDR1 is SGHRS and CDR2 is YFSETQ. CDR3 sequence: CASSRLAGGPEETRYF. Written as DNA, the CDR3 is TGCGCCAGCAGCAGACTAGCGGGAGGGCCGGAGGAGACCCGGTACTTC.

The V and J genes are TRBV24-1 and TRBJ2-1, with 10 bases lining up with TRBD1. CDR1 and CDR2 from the germline V gene are KGHDR and SFDVKD. The length of the CDR3 is 16 residues. V lost 2 bases and J lost 7; bases outside the gene matches: 7. The CDR3, as DNA: TGTGCCACCAGTGATTGGGGGGACAGGGGTGGAAATGAGCAGTTCTTC. Encoded protein: CATSDWGDRGGNEQFF.

The CDR3 spells CASSPSVGGGTEAFF. The CDR3, as DNA: TGTGCCAGCAGTCCCAGTGTAGGGGGTGGGACTGAAGCTTTCTTT. The V call is TRBV12-3 or TRBV12-4, the J call TRBJ1-1; D might be TRBD1 (6 bases). CDR3 size: 15 residues. V dropped 5 bases and J dropped 5 bases, with 18 bases sitting between them.

This clonotype was detected only a few times. V is TRBV20-1 and J is TRBJ2-7, with TRBD1 matching 9 bases. V gave up 2 bases and J gave up 4 bases; unmatched junction bases: 12. From germline, CDR1 is DFQATT and CDR2 SNEGSKA (reference sequence). The CDR3 has 16 residues. The CDR3 bases are TGCAGTGCTAGACACCTACAGGGGGCTCTCGGGTACGAGCAGTACTTC. It yields the protein CSARHLQGALGYEQYF.

The rearrangement joins TRBV12-5 to TRBJ2-7; D is possibly TRBD2 (5 bases). This CDR3 has 12 residues. Germline V gives CDR1 LGHNT, CDR2 FRNRAP. The V and J ends lost 9 bases and 5 bases respectively, with 14 bases between them. The CDR3: CARPRGRDEQYF. For the CDR3, the DNA is TGTGCTAGACCTCGGGGTCGTGACGAGCAGTACTTC.

In this sample, this clonotype turned up once. V and J are TRBV6-1 and TRBJ1-3; D ambiguous. CDR1 and CDR2 from the germline V gene are MNHNS and SASEGT. The V and J ends lost 2 bases and 2 bases respectively, with 4 bases between them. CDR3 length: 13 amino acids. CDR3 region: CASSEIPGNTIYF. In DNA form, the CDR3 reads TGTGCCAGCAGTGAAATCCCTGGAAACACCATATATTTT.